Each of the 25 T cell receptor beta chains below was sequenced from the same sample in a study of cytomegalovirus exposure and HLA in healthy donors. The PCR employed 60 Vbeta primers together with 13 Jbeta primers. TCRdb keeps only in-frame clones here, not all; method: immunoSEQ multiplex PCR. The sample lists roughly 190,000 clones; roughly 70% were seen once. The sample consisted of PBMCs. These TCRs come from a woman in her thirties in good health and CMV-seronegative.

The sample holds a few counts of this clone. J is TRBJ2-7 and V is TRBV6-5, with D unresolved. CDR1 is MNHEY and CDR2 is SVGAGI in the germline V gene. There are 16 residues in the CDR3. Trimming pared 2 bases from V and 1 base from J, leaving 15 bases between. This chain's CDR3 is CASSYRGTPGSYEQYF. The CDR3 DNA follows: TGTGCCAGCAGTTACCGCGGTACCCCCGGGTCCTACGAGCAGTACTTC.

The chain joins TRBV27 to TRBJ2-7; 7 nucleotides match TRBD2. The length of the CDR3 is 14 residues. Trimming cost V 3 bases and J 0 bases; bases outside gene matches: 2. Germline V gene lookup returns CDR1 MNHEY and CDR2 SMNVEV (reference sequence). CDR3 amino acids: CASSFRGSSYEQYF. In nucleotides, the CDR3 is TGTGCCAGCAGTTTTCGCGGGAGCTCCTACGAGCAGTACTTC.

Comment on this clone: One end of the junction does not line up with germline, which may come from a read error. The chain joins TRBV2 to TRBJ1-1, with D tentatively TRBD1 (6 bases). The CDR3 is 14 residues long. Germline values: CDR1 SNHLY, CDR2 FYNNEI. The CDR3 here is CVSLRGTRNTEAFF. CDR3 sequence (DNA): TGTGTCAGCTTGAGGGGGACACGGAACACTGAAGCTTTCTTT.

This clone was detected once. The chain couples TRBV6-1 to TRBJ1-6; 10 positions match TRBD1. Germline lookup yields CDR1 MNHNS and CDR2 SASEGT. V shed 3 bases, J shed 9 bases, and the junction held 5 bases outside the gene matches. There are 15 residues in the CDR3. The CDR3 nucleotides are TGTGCCAGCAGTGACGACAGGGGGCAGAGTTCACCCCTCCACTTT. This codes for CASSDDRGQSSPLHF.

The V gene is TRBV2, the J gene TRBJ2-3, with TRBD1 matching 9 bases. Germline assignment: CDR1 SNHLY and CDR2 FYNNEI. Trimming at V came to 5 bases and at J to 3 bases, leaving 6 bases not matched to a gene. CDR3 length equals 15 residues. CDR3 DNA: TGTGCCAGCAGTAGCGGACAGGGGACGACAGATACGCAGTATTTT. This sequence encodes CASSSGQGTTDTQYF.

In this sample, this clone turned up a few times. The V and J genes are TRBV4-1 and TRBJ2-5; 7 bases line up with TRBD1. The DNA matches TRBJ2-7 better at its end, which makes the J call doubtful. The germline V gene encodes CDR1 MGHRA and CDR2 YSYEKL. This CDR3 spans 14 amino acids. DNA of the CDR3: TGCGCCAGCAGCCAAGAACGGGACAGCTACGAGCAGTACTTC. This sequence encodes CASSQERDSYEQYF.

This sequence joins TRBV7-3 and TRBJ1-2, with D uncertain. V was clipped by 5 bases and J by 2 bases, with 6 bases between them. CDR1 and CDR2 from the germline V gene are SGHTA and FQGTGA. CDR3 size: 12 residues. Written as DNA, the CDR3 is TGTGCCAGCAGCCTAGAAAACTATGGCTACACCTTC. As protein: CASSLENYGYTF.

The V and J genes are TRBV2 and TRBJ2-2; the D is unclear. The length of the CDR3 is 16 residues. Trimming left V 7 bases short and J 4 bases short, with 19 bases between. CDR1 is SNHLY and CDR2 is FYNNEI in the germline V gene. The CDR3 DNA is TGTGCCAGCAAACGAGACTCCTTTCTCACCACCGGGGAGCTGTTTTTT. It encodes CASKRDSFLTTGELFF.

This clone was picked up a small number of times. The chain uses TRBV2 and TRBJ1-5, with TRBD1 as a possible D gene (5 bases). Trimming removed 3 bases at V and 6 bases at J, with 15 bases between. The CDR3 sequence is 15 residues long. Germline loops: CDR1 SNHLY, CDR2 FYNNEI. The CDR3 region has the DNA TGTGCCAGCAGTGATCCCGGGGGAAGGAGTCAGCCCCAGCATTTT. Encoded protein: CASSDPGGRSQPQHF.

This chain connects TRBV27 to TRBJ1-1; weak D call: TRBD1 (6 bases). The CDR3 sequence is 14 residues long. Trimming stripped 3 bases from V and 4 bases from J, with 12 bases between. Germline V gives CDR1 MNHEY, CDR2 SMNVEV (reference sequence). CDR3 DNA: TGTGCCAGCAGTTTGCAGGGGCTAAGCACTGAAGCTTTCTTT. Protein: CASSLQGLSTEAFF.

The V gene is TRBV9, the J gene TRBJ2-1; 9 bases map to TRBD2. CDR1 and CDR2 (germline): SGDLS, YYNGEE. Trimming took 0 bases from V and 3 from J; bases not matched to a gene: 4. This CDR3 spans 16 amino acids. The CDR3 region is CASSVDRAGGYNEQFF. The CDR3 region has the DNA TGTGCCAGCAGCGTAGATCGAGCGGGGGGCTACAATGAGCAGTTCTTC.

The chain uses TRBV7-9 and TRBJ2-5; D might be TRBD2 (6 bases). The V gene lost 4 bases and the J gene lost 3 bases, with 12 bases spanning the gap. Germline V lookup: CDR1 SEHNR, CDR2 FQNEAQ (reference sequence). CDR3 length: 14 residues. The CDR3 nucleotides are TGTGCCAGCAGCTCGGGACTTCGAAAAGAGACCCAGTACTTC. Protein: CASSSGLRKETQYF.

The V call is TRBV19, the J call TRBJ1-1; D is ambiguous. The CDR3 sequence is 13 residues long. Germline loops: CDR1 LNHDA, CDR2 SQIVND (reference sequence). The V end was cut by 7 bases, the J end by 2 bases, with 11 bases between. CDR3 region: CASTLSINTEAFF. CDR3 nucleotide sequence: TGTGCCAGTACCTTATCTATTAACACTGAAGCTTTCTTT.

The CDR3 region has the DNA TGCGCCAGCAGCCAAGTCGGGGACAACTCCTACGAGCAGTACTTC. Its translation: CASSQVGDNSYEQYF. The V gene is TRBV4-1, the J gene TRBJ2-7; TRBD1 is a possible D gene (6 bases). Germline assignment: CDR1 MGHRA and CDR2 YSYEKL. The CDR3 contains 15 residues. Trimming left V 1 base short and J 0 bases short, with 10 bases between.

CDR3 region: CASSLASGPYEQYF. The CDR3 bases are TGTGCCAGCAGCTTAGCTAGCGGTCCCTACGAGCAGTACTTC. The rearrangement joins TRBV7-8 to TRBJ2-5; D perhaps matches TRBD2 (6 bases). Gene TRBJ2-7 matches the end of the DNA better, so the J call may be wrong. CDR3 length: 14 amino acids. The germline V gene has CDR1 SGHVS and CDR2 FQNEAQ.

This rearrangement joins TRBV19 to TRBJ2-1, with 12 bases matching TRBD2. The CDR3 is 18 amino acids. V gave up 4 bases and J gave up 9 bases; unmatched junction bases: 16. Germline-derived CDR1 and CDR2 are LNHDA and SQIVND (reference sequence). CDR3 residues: CASSTWTSGTSFSSEQFF. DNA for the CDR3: TGTGCCAGTAGTACGTGGACTAGCGGGACCTCCTTCTCCAGTGAGCAGTTCTTC.

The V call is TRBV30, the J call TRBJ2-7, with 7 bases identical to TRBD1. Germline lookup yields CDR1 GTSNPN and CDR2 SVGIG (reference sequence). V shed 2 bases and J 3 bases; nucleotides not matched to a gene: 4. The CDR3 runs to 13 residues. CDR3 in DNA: TGTGCCTGGAGTAGGGACAGTGACTACGAGCAGTACTTC. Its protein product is CAWSRDSDYEQYF.

In nucleotides, the CDR3 is TGTGCCAGCAGTTTATGGGGCAGGGACTACAATGAGCAGTTCTTC. Translation gives CASSLWGRDYNEQFF. This chain joins TRBV27 and TRBJ2-1, with D perhaps TRBD1 (5 bases). V was shortened by 1 base and J by 3 bases, with 10 bases between the two germline ends. CDR1 and CDR2 from the germline V gene are MNHEY and SMNVEV (reference sequence). The length of the CDR3 is 15 residues.

CDR3 region: CASSRRGAGETQYF. For the CDR3, the DNA is TGTGCCAGCAGTCGCAGGGGGGCGGGGGAGACCCAGTACTTC. V gene TRBV5-4 combines with J gene TRBJ2-5; the D gene is possibly TRBD1 (7 bases). The CDR3 is 14 residues long. V was trimmed by 5 bases and J by 5 bases, leaving 16 bases between them. Per the germline V gene, CDR1 is SGHNT and CDR2 is YYREEE (reference sequence).

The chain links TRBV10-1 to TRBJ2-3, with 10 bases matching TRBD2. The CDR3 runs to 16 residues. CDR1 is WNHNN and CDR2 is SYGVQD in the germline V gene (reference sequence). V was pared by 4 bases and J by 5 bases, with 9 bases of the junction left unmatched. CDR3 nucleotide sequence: TGCGCCAGCAGTGGAGGAAGCGGGGGGGCTGAAGATACGCAGTATTTT. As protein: CASSGGSGGAEDTQYF.

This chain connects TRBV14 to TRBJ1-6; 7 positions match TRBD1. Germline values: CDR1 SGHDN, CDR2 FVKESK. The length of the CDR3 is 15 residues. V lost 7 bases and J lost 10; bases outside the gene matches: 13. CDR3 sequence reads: CASNANRAGGSPLHF. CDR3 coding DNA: TGTGCCAGCAACGCCAACAGGGCAGGGGGATCACCCCTCCACTTT. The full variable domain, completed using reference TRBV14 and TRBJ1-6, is EAGVTQFPSHSVIEKGQTVTLRCDPISGHDNLYWYRRVMGKEIKFLLHFVKESKQDESGMPNNRFLAERTGGTYSTLKVQPAELEDSGVYFCASNANRAGGSPLHFGNGTRLTVT.

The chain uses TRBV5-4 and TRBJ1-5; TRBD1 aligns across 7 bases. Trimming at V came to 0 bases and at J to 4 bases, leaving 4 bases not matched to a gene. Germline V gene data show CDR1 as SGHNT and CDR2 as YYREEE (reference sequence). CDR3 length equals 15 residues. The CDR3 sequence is CASSLDRGFNQPQHF. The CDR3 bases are TGTGCCAGCAGCTTGGACAGGGGCTTTAATCAGCCCCAGCATTTT.

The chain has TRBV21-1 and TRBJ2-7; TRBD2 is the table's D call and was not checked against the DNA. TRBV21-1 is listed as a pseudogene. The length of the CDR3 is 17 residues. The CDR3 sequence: CASSKARFREGPYEQYF. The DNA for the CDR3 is TGTGCCAGCAGCAAAGCCAGGTTCAGGGAGGGTCCCTACGAGCAGTACTTC.

DNA for the CDR3: TGCGCCAGCAGCTTGGGCGGCGGACTCTCTGGAAACACCATATATTTT. It is translated as CASSLGGGLSGNTIYF. The chain joins TRBV5-1 to TRBJ1-3, with D uncertain. This CDR3 is built from 16 residues. Germline assignment: CDR1 SGHRS and CDR2 YFSETQ. The ends were cut back, 0 bases at V and 0 bases at J, with 10 bases in the middle.

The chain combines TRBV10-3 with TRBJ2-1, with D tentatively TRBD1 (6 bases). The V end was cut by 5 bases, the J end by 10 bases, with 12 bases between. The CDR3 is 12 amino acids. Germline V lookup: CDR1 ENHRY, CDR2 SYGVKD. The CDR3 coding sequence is TGTGCCATCAGTAGCACAGGGCCCGAGCAGTTCTTC. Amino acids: CAISSTGPEQFF.